The clone carrying this T cell receptor (beta chain) was seen a handful of times. Its specificity is unknown. Assay: immunoSEQ multiplex PCR; the TCRdb copy retains only in-frame clones and omits some. The sample includes around 46,000 clones, about four fifths of them seen just once. The germline V gene encodes CDR1 SNHLY and CDR2 FYNNEI. This CDR3 has 14 residues. Trimming cost V 3 bases and J 6 bases, with 15 bases left between them. The sample originates from a study of OX40 agonist ivuxolimab in advanced cancers. Study-wide results and limits: Clonal expansion from baseline to week 6 occurred in both CD4+ and CD8+ T cells.

This TCR was sampled from an adult with an advanced solid tumor such as melanoma, head and neck, liver or kidney cancer. V and J are TRBV2 and TRBJ2-7; D is unresolved. The sequences come from CD4+ or CD8+ T cells sorted from blood, collected in a trial of the OX40 agonist ivuxolimab. CDR3 nucleotides: TGTGCCAGCAGTGATAATTACCGTTCGTCCGAGCAGTACTTC. Its protein product is CASSDNYRSSEQYF.